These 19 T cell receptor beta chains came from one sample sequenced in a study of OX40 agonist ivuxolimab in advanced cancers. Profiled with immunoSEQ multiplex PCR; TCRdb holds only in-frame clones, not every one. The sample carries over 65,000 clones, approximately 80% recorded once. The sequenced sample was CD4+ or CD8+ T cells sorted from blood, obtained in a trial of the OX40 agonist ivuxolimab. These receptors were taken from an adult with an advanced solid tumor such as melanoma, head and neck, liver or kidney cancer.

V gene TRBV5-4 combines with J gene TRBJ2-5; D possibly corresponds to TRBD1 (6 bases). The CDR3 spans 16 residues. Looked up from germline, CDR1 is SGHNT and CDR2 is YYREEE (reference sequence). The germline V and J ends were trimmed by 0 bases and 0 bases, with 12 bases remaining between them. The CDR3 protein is CASSLEAGANQETQYF. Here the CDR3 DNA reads TGTGCCAGCAGCTTGGAGGCAGGGGCAAACCAAGAGACCCAGTACTTC. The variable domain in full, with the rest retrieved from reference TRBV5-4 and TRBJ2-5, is ETGVTQSPTHLIKTRGQQVTLRCSSQSGHNTVSWYQQALGQGPQFIFQYYREEENGRGNFPPRFSGLQFPNYSSELNVNALELDDSALYLCASSLEAGANQETQYFGPGTRLLVL.

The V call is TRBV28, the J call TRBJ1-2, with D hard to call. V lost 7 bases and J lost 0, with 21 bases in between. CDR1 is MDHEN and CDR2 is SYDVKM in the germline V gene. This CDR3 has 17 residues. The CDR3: CASNVGLASISNYGYTF. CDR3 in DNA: TGTGCCAGCAACGTGGGGTTGGCCTCAATTTCTAACTATGGCTACACCTTC.

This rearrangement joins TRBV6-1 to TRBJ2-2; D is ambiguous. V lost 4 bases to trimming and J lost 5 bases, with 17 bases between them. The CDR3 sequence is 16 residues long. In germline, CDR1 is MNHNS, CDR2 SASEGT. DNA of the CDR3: TGTGCCAGCAGTGTCGAGTGGGGATCGAGGACCGGGGAGCTGTTTTTT. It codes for CASSVEWGSRTGELFF.

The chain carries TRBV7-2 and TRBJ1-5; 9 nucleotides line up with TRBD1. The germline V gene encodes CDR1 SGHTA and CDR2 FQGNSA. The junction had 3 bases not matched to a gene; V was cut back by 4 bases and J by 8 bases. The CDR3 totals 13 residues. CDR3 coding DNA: TGTGCCAGCAGCTCGGACAGGGGCGAGCCCCAGCATTTT. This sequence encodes CASSSDRGEPQHF. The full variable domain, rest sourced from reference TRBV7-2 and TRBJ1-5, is GAGVSQSPSNKVTEKGKDVELRCDPISGHTALYWYRQSLGQGLEFLIYFQGNSAPDKSGLPSDRFSAERTGGSVSTLTIQRTQQEDSAVYLCASSSDRGEPQHFGDGTRLSIL.

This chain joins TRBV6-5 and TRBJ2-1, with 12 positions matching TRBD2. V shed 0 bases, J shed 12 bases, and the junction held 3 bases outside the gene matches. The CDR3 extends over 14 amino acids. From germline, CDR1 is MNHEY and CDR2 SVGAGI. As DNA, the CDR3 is TGTGCCAGCAGTTACTCGACTAGCGGGGGATCGCAGTTCTTC. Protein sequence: CASSYSTSGGSQFF.

CDR3: CATRTGMDSPLHF. CDR3 bases: TGCGCCACCCGGACAGGGATGGATTCACCCCTCCACTTT. V and J are TRBV5-1 and TRBJ1-6; the match to TRBD1 covers 8 bases. The V segment lost 9 bases and the J segment 8 bases; nucleotides outside the gene matches: 7. Germline V lookup: CDR1 SGHRS, CDR2 YFSETQ. This CDR3 is 13 amino acids long.

CDR3 DNA sequence: TGTGCCAGCAGTTACAGATCAGGGACACAAACCTACGAGCAGTACTTC. Translated, it gives CASSYRSGTQTYEQYF. V is TRBV6-5 and J is TRBJ2-7; D possibly corresponds to TRBD1 (6 bases). Trimming removed 2 bases from V and 2 bases from J, with 16 bases in between. The germline V gene has CDR1 MNHEY and CDR2 SVGAGI. The CDR3 length is 16 residues.

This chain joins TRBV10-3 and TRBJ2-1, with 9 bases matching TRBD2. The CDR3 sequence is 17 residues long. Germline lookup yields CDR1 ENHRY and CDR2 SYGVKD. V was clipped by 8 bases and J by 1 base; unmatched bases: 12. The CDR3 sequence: CAIGLSGRTGSYNEQFF. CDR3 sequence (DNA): TGTGCCATCGGCTTAAGCGGGAGGACCGGTTCCTACAATGAGCAGTTCTTC.

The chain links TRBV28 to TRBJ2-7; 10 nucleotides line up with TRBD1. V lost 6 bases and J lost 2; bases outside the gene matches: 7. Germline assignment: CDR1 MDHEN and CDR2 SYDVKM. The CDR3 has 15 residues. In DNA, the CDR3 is TGTGCCAGCAGCCCCGGGACAGGGGCTCCCTACGAGCAGTACTTC. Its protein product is CASSPGTGAPYEQYF. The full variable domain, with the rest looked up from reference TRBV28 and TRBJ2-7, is DVKVTQSSRYLVKRTGEKVFLECVQDMDHENMFWYRQDPGLGLRLIYFSYDVKMKEKGDIPEGYSVSREKKERFSLILESASTNQTSMYLCASSPGTGAPYEQYFGPGTRLTVT.

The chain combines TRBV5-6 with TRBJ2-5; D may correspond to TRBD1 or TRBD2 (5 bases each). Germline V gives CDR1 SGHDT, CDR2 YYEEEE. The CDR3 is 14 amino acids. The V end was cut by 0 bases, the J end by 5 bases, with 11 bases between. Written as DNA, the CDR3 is TGTGCCAGCAGCTTGGGGGTCCGGGGCGAGACCCAGTACTTC. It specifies CASSLGVRGETQYF. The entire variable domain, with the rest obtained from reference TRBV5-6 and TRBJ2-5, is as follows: DAGVTQSPTHLIKTRGQQVTLRCSPKSGHDTVSWYQQALGQGPQFIFQYYEEEERQRGNFPDRFSGHQFPNYSSELNVNALLLGDSALYLCASSLGVRGETQYFGPGTRLLVL.

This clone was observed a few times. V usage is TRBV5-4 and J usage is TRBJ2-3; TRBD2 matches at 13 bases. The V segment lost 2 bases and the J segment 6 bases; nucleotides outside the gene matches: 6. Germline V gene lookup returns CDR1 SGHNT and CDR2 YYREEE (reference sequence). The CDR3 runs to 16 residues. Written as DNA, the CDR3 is TGTGCCAGCAGCTTCCGGACTAGCGGGAGAGCGGATACGCAGTATTTT. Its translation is CASSFRTSGRADTQYF.

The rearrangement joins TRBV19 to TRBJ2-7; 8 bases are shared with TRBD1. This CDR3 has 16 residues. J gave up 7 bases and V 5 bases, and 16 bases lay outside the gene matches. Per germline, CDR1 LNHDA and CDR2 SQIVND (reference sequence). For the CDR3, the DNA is TGTGCCAGTAGTTCCCTAAGGACAGGGTACATCTCTGAGCAGTACTTC. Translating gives CASSSLRTGYISEQYF.

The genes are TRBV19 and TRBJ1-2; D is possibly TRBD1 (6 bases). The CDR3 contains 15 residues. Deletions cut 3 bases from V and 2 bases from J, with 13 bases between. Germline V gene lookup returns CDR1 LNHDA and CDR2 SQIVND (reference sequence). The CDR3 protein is CASSIQGTTNYGYTF. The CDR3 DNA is TGTGCCAGTAGTATCCAGGGGACCACCAACTATGGCTACACCTTC.

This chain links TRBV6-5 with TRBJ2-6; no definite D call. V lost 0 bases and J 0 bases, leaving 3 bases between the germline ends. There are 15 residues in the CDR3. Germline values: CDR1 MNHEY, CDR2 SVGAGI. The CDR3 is CASSYSFSGANVLTF. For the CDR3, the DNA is TGTGCCAGCAGTTACTCCTTCTCTGGGGCCAACGTCCTGACTTTC.

The CDR3 loop reads CASRPRAVTEAFF. In nucleotides, the CDR3 is TGTGCCAGCAGACCACGAGCGGTCACTGAAGCTTTCTTT. The chain carries TRBV6-6 and TRBJ1-1; D is undetermined. The CDR3 extends over 13 amino acids. Germline V gene lookup returns CDR1 MNHNY and CDR2 SVGAGI (reference sequence). The V end was cut by 6 bases, the J end by 4 bases, with 12 bases between.

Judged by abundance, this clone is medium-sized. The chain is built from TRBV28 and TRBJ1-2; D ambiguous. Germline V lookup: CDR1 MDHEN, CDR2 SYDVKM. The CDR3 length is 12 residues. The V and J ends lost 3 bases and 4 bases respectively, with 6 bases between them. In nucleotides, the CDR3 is TGTGCCAGCAGTTTCCCACTCTATGGCTACACCTTC. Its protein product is CASSFPLYGYTF.

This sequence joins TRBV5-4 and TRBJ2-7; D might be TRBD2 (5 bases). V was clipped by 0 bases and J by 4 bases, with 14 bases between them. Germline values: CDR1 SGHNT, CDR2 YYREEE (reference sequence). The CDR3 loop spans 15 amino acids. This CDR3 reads CASSLDPAGLYEQYF. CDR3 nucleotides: TGTGCCAGCAGCTTGGATCCGGCCGGACTTTACGAGCAGTACTTC.

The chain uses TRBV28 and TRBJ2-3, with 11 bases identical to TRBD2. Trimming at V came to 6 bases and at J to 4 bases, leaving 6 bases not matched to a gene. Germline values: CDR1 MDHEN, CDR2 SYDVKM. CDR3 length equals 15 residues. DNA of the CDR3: TGTGCCAGCAGCGTAGCGGGGGGGCCGGCAGATACGCAGTATTTT. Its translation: CASSVAGGPADTQYF.

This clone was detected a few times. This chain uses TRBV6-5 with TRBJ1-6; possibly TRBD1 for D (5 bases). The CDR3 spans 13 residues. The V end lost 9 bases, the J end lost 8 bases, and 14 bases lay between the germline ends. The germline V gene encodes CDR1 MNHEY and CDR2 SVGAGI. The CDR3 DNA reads TGTGCCAGTAAGCGAGGGGCGGATTCACCCCTCCACTTT. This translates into CASKRGADSPLHF.